The TCR beta chain under discussion was sequenced for a study of shared clonotypes between healthy human individuals. From germline, CDR1 is MGHRA and CDR2 YSYEKL. The CDR3 extends over 16 amino acids. Details on this clone: An end of the junction differs from the germline gene, which may be a read error.

Naive CD8 cells lacked CD45RO, underwent positive selection for CCR7 and left out terminally differentiated effector memory CD45RA+ cells. Generated by immunoSEQ multiplex PCR, the TCRdb table keeps only in-frame clones and is missing some. The table includes about 2.1 million clones, approximately 92% detected once. This sequence originates from a man aged 18 to 29 in good health. Some clones in this sample may be carry-over from other donors' samples. Sequenced sample: naive CD8+ T cells from PBMCs. V and J are TRBV4-1 and TRBJ2-7, with TRBD2 identical over 12 bases. CDR3 region: CASSLRLAGVAYEQHF. The CDR3 coding sequence is TGCGCCAGCAGCCTCCGACTAGCGGGAGTGGCGTACGAGCAGCACTTC.